These 9 T cell receptor beta chains share one sample of origin, sequenced in a study of T cells in Graves' hyperthyroidism and ophthalmopathy. Amplified TCR beta CDR3 regions derived from RNA transcripts. The HTBI primer set served for first-round RT-PCR of the TCR CDR3. TCRdb called the multiplex PCR reads again in MiXCR, with one record for every CDR3 protein. The sample consists of fewer than 450,000 distinct CDR3 sequences, over 11% of them appearing once. Sequencing used blood. These receptors came from a middle-aged man with Graves' ophthalmopathy.

This clonotype was recorded a few times. Given a much more abundant clone one base away, this may be a read error. The chain recombines TRBV2 with TRBJ2-1; 8 bases fit TRBD2. J gave up 6 bases and V 4 bases, and 17 bases lay outside the gene matches. Germline-derived CDR1 and CDR2 are SNHLY and FYNNEI. CDR3 length: 18 amino acids. The CDR3: CASSARDPGQSGSNEQFF. The CDR3 coding sequence is TGTGCCAGCAGTGCGAGGGACCCGGGCCAAAGCGGGAGCAATGAGCAGTTCTTC.

The chain uses TRBV5-4 and TRBJ1-2; 12 bases are a match to TRBD1. CDR3 length: 15 amino acids. The germline CDR1 and CDR2 sequences are SGHNT and YYREEE (reference sequence). Trimming removed 0 bases from V and 8 bases from J; junction bases left unmatched: 5. CDR3 region: CASSLVEGTGGGYTF. The CDR3 region has the DNA TGTGCCAGCAGCTTGGTCGAAGGGACAGGGGGCGGCTACACCTTC.

This clonotype was found many times. V gene TRBV7-9 combines with J gene TRBJ2-7; 9 positions agree with TRBD2. The CDR3 runs 16 residues. V was clipped by 1 base and J by 3 bases; unmatched bases: 7. The germline V gene encodes CDR1 SEHNR and CDR2 FQNEAQ (reference sequence). CDR3: CASSLEVASGIYEQYF. The CDR3 nucleotides are TGTGCCAGCAGCTTAGAGGTCGCTAGCGGGATCTACGAGCAGTACTTC.

This clonotype was seen at least ten times. This rearrangement joins TRBV28 to TRBJ2-7; 15 bases map to TRBD2. V shed 4 bases, J shed 0 bases, and the junction held 4 bases outside the gene matches. The CDR3 is made up of 17 amino acids. Germline V gene sequence: CDR1 MDHEN, CDR2 SYDVKM. The CDR3 DNA reads as TGTGCCAGCAGTTCGGGACTAGCGGGAGGTAACTCCTACGAGCAGTACTTC. This sequence encodes CASSSGLAGGNSYEQYF.

V is TRBV5-1 and J is TRBJ1-6; 10 bases agree with TRBD1. The CDR3 spans 16 residues. J gave up 2 bases and V 3 bases, and 2 bases lay outside the gene matches. The V gene's germline CDR1 is SGHRS and CDR2 YFSETQ. CDR3: CASSSGTGAYNSPLHF. In DNA, the CDR3 is TGCGCCAGCAGCTCAGGGACAGGGGCCTATAATTCACCCCTCCACTTT.

The CDR3 sequence is CASSATTTSTDTQYF. The CDR3 DNA sequence: TGTGCCAGCAGCGCAACCACCACTAGCACAGATACGCAGTATTTT. V usage is TRBV7-2 and J usage is TRBJ2-3; no reliable D call. Deletions cut 5 bases from V and 0 bases from J, with 12 bases between. The CDR3 contains 15 residues. Germline V lookup: CDR1 SGHTA, CDR2 FQGNSA. Full variable domain (rest looked up from reference TRBV7-2 and TRBJ2-3): GAGVSQSPSNKVTEKGKDVELRCDPISGHTALYWYRQSLGQGLEFLIYFQGNSAPDKSGLPSDRFSAERTGGSVSTLTIQRTQQEDSAVYLCASSATTTSTDTQYFGPGTRLTVL.

V gene TRBV12-3 or TRBV12-4 combines with J gene TRBJ1-1; D remains unclear. The CDR3 extends over 15 amino acids. The ends were cut back, 4 bases at V and 7 bases at J, with 19 bases in the middle. For the CDR3, the DNA is TGTGCCAGCAGTTCAAGAGAGGGTCGGCGAAGTGAAGCTTTCTTT. Residues: CASSSREGRRSEAFF.

This clonotype has at least ten counts. The rearrangement uses TRBV12-5 and TRBJ2-5, with 7 bases that match TRBD1. The CDR3 totals 13 residues. V shed 9 bases and J 5 bases; nucleotides not matched to a gene: 9. Germline CDR1 is LGHNT and CDR2 is FRNRAP. CDR3 loop: CASADRAVETQYF. The CDR3 DNA reads as TGTGCTAGCGCCGACAGGGCCGTGGAGACCCAGTACTTC.

The sample holds many counts of this clonotype. This chain joins TRBV29-1 and TRBJ1-1, with 7 bases aligning to TRBD1. V lost 0 bases and J lost 11; bases outside the gene matches: 15. Germline CDR1 SQVTM, CDR2 ANQGSEA. The CDR3 length is 15 residues. This CDR3 is CSVEDLGTENRRAFF. Written as DNA, the CDR3 is TGCAGCGTTGAAGATCTTGGGACAGAAAACCGGAGGGCTTTCTTT.